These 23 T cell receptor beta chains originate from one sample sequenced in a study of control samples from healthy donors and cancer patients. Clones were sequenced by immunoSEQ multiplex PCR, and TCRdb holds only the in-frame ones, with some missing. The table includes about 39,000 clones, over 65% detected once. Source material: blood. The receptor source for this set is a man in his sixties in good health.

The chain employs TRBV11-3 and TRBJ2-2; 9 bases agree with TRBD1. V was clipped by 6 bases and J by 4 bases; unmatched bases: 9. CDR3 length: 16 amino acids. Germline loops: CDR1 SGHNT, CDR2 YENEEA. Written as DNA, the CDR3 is TGTGCCAGCAGAGGAACAGGGGGCCGCGGCACCGGGGAGCTGTTTTTT. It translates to CASRGTGGRGTGELFF.

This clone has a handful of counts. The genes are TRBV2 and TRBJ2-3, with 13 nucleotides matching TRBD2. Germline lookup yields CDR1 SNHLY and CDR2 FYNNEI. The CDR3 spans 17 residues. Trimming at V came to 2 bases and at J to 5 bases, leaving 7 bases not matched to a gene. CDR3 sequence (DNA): TGTGCCAGCAGTGAACGACTAGCGGGGGGCGCAGGAGATACGCAGTATTTT. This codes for CASSERLAGGAGDTQYF.

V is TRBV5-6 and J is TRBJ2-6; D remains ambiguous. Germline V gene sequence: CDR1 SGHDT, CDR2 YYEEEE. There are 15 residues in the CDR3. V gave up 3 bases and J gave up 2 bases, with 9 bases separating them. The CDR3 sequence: CASSYSGTGANVLTF. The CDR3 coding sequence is TGTGCCAGCAGCTACTCAGGCACTGGGGCCAACGTCCTGACTTTC.

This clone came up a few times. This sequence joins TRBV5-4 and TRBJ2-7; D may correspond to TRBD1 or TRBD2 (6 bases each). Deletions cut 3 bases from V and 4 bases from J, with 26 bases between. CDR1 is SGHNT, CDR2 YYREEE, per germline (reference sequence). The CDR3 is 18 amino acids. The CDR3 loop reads CASSWGASRGTRLYEQYF. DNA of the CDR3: TGTGCCAGCAGCTGGGGGGCCTCGAGAGGGACGAGACTTTACGAGCAGTACTTC.

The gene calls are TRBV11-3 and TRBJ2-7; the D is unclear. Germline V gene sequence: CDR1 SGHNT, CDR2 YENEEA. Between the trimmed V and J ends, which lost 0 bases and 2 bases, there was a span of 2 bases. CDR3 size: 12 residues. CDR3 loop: CASSLDPYEQYF. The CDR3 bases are TGTGCCAGCAGCTTAGACCCCTACGAGCAGTACTTC. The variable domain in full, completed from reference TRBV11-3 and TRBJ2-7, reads EAGVVQSPRYKIIEKKQPVAFWCNPISGHNTLYWYLQNLGQGPELLIRYENEEAVDDSQLPKDRFSAERLKGVDSTLKIQPAELGDSAVYLCASSLDPYEQYFGPGTRLTVT.

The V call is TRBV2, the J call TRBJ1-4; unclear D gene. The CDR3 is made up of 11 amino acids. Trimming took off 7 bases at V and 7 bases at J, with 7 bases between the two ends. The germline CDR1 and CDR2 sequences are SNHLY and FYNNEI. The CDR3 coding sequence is TGTGCCAGCAAAAATGCTGAAAAACTGTTTTTT. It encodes CASKNAEKLFF.

CDR3 DNA sequence: TGTGCCTGGAGTGACAGGGCAAATCAGCCCCAGCATTTT. It yields the protein CAWSDRANQPQHF. This sequence joins TRBV30 and TRBJ1-5; perhaps TRBD1 as D (6 bases). Looked up from germline, CDR1 is GTSNPN and CDR2 is SVGIG (reference sequence). CDR3 length equals 13 residues. Trimming removed 1 base from V and 4 bases from J, with 8 bases in between.

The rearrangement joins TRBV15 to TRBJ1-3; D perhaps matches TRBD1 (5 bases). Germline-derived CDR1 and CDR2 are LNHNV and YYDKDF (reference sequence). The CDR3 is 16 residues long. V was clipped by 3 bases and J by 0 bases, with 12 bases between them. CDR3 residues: CATSRRQKVSGNTIYF. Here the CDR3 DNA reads TGTGCCACCAGCAGGCGACAGAAAGTCTCTGGAAACACCATATATTTT. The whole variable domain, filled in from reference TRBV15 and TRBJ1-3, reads DAMVIQNPRYQVTQFGKPVTLSCSQTLNHNVMYWYQQKSSQAPKLLFHYYDKDFNNEADTPDNFQSRRPNTSFCFLDIRSPGLGDTAMYLCATSRRQKVSGNTIYFGEGSWLTVV.

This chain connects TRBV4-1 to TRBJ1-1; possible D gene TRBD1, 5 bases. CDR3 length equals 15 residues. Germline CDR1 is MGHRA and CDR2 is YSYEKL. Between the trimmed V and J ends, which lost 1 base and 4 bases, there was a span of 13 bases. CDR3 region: CASSQVAGRGTEAFF. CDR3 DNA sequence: TGCGCCAGCAGCCAAGTTGCAGGGAGGGGCACTGAAGCTTTCTTT.

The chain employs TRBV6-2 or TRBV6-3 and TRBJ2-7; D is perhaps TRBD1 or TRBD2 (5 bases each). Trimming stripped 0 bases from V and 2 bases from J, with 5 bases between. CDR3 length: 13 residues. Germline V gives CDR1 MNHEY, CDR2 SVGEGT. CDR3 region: CASSYSGPYEQYF. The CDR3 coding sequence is TGTGCCAGCAGTTACTCGGGACCCTACGAGCAGTACTTC.

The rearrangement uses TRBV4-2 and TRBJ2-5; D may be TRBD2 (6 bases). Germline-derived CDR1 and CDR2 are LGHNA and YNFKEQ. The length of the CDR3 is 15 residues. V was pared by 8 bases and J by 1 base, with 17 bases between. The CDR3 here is CASSLIYGSQETQYF. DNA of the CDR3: TGTGCCAGCTCCCTAATATACGGGAGCCAAGAGACCCAGTACTTC.

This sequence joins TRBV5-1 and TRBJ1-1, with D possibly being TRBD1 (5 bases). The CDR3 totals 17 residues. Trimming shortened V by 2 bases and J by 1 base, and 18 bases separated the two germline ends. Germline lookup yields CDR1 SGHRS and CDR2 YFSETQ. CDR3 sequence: CASSFSSGWGANTEAFF. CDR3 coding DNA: TGCGCCAGCAGCTTCTCGTCAGGGTGGGGTGCGAACACTGAAGCTTTCTTT. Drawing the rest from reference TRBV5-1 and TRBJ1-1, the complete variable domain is KAGVTQTPRYLIKTRGQQVTLSCSPISGHRSVSWYQQTPGQGLQFLFEYFSETQRNKGNFPGRFSGRQFSNSRSEMNVSTLELGDSALYLCASSFSSGWGANTEAFFGQGTRLTVV.

This CDR3 reads CASSYLRRSSTGELFF. As DNA, the CDR3 is TGTGCCAGCAGTTATTTACGGCGGTCAAGCACCGGGGAGCTGTTTTTT. V and J are TRBV6-2 or TRBV6-3 and TRBJ2-2; D gene ambiguous. Germline CDR1 and CDR2: MNHEY and SVGEGT. Trimming took off 3 bases at V and 4 bases at J, with 15 bases between the two ends. The CDR3 runs to 16 residues.

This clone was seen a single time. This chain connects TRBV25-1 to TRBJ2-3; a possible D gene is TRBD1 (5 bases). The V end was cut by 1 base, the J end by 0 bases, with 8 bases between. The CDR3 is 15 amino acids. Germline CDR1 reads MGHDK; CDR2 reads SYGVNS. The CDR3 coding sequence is TGTGCCAGCAGTGAATTGACAGCAAGCACAGATACGCAGTATTTT. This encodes CASSELTASTDTQYF.

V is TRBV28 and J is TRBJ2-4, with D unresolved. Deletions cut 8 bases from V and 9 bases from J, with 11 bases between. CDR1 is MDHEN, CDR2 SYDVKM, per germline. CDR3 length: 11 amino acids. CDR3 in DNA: TGTGCCAGCGGTAACTTTGGCATTCAGTACTTC. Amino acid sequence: CASGNFGIQYF.

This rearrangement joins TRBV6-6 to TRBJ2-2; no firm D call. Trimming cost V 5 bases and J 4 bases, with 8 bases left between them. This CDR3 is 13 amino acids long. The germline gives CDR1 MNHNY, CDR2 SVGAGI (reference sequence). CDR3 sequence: CASSLRATGELFF. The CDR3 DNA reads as TGTGCCAGCAGTCTAAGGGCCACCGGGGAGCTGTTTTTT.

CDR3 bases: TGTGCCAGCAGCCCGGGACAGGGGGCTACACCCCTCCACTTT. Encoded protein: CASSPGQGATPLHF. The V call is TRBV6-5, the J call TRBJ1-6; 12 bases are shared with TRBD1. Germline V gene sequence: CDR1 MNHEY, CDR2 SVGAGI. The junction had 5 bases not matched to a gene; V was cut back by 6 bases and J by 11 bases. CDR3 size: 14 residues.

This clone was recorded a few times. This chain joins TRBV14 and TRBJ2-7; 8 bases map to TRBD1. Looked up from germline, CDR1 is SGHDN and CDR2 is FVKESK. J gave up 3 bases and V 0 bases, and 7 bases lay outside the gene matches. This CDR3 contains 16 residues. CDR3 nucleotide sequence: TGTGCCAGCAGCCAAGATGTGAGGACAGGGCTCTACGAGCAGTACTTC. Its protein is CASSQDVRTGLYEQYF.

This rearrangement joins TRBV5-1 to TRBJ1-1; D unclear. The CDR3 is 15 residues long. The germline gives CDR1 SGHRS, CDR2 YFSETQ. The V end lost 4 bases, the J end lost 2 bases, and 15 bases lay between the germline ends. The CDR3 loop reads CASSGGPTTNTEAFF. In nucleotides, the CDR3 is TGCGCCAGCAGCGGTGGGCCTACTACCAACACTGAAGCTTTCTTT. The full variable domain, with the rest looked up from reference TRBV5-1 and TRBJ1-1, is KAGVTQTPRYLIKTRGQQVTLSCSPISGHRSVSWYQQTPGQGLQFLFEYFSETQRNKGNFPGRFSGRQFSNSRSEMNVSTLELGDSALYLCASSGGPTTNTEAFFGQGTRLTVV.

This CDR3 reads CASRGTAEKNTEAFF. The CDR3, as DNA: TGTGCCAGCAGAGGGACAGCCGAGAAGAACACTGAAGCTTTCTTT. This chain links TRBV27 with TRBJ1-1; 7 nucleotides match TRBD1. Germline values: CDR1 MNHEY, CDR2 SMNVEV (reference sequence). This CDR3 is 15 amino acids long. V lost 6 bases and J lost 1; bases outside the gene matches: 8.

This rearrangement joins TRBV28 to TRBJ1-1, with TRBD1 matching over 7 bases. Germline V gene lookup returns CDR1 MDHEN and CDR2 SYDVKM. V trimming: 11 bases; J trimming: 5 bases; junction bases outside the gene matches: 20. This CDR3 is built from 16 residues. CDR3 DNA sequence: TGTGCCTTACTGGGGGGTAAAACAGGGGCCGGGACTGAAGCTTTCTTT. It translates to CALLGGKTGAGTEAFF.

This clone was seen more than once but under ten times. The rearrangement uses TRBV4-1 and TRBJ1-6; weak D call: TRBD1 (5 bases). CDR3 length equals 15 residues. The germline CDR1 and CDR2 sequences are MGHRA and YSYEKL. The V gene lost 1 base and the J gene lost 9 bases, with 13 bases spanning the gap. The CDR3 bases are TGCGCCAGCAGCCAAGGTTTCGGGGGAGCTTCACCCCTCCACTTT. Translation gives CASSQGFGGASPLHF.

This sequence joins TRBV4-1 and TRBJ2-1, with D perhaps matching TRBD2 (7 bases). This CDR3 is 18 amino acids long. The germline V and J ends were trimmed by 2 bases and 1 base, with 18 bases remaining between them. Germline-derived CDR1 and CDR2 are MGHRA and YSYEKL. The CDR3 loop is CASSQSGGGPGSYNEQFF. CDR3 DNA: TGCGCCAGCAGCCAATCTGGGGGGGGCCCCGGATCCTACAATGAGCAGTTCTTC.